These T cell receptor beta chains were read from a single sample in a study of cytomegalovirus exposure and HLA in healthy donors. Some clones are missing from TCRdb's copy, which holds only in-frame ones; the method was immunoSEQ multiplex PCR. The table shows more than 150,000 clones, with more than 75% occurring only once. Sequencing was done on a sample of PBMCs. These receptors all come from a woman aged 45-59 years in good health and CMV-seropositive. CDR3s include the opening cysteine and the closing phenylalanine or tryptophan.

V	length	CDR3
TRBV5-4	13	CASSLVETDTQYF
TRBV6-5	14	CASRTGGGNSPLHF
TRBV6-1	14	CASALIGGAGEQFF
TRBV7-9	16	CASSLGGTGVGETQYF
TRBV29-1	14	CSVEVIRGEETQYF
TRBV5-1	17	CASSSALSGGAVDTQYF
TRBV7-9	14	CASGYRGGNTEAFF
TRBV7-9	15	CASSSRSGSPYGYTF
TRBV7-2	18	CASSQSGDRRTSNYGYTF
TRBV11-2	14	CASSLATTFQTQYF
TRBV5-4	13	CASRKTGGYGYTF
TRBV4-2	17	CASSQKIGRERTDTQYF